This T cell receptor (beta chain) came from a study of T cell repertoires in cytomegalovirus infection. Background on the study: In public TCR beta signatures, there were indications of both CMV infection and matching HLA type. Study-wide points: What dominated the ex vivo response were HLA-C-restricted CMV-specific TCR beta clonotypes.

TCRdb re-analysed the reads in MiXCR, keeping a single row per CDR3 protein. The sample yields 450,000 to 600,000 distinct CDR3 sequences, 42% seen once. For this clonotype: Its target is not known.

The sample in question was cultured PBMCs, obtained from culture after CMV antigen stimulation. This sequence originates from a human donor in good health (CMV status not recorded). Some clones in this sample may be carry-over from other donors' samples.

The CDR3 nucleotides are TGCAGTGCTATGACCGAGTCCTATAATTCACCCCTCCACTTT. Its translation is CSAMTESYNSPLHF. The rearrangement joins TRBV20-1 to TRBJ1-6; no clear D gene. The CDR3 is made up of 14 amino acids. The germline gives CDR1 DFQATT, CDR2 SNEGSKA (reference sequence). With 4 bases removed from V and 1 base from J, the gap between germline ends came to 8 bases.